This T cell receptor (beta chain) was identified during a study of Ad26.COV2.S vaccination and SARS-CoV-2 variants. Study-level findings and limits: People who got the vaccine had more spike-specific TCR breadth than people who got placebo. It is possible that the TCR breadth and depth analyses underestimated the total T cell responses. Recipients of vaccine and of placebo showed similar breadth of their non-spike TCR repertoires. Spike-specific CD8+ and CD4+ T cell responses reportedly showed substantial breadth after vaccination.

Produced via immunoSEQ multiplex PCR; TCRdb's table is partial and in-frame only. The repertoire holds about 180,000 clones, with around 88% as singletons. Germline assignment: CDR1 SGHTA and CDR2 FQGNSA. V dropped 5 bases and J dropped 6; count of bases not matched to a gene: 7. This CDR3 has 14 amino acids. As concerns this clone: Antigen: not known.

This specimen consisted of peripheral blood, obtained after recovery from COVID-19. The chain carries TRBV7-2 and TRBJ1-5; 7 positions agree with TRBD1. The TCR was taken from a human donor who had recovered from COVID-19. The CDR3 spells CASSGGQISQPQHF. CDR3 sequence (DNA): TGTGCCAGCAGCGGGGGACAGATAAGTCAGCCCCAGCATTTT.